The 28 T cell receptor beta chains below come from one sample, sequenced in a study of CD8+ T cells in alopecia areata. Investigators isolated RNA and reverse transcribed it into cDNA to act as the sequencing template. The data were produced by immunoSEQ multiplex PCR, yet TCRdb's version contains in-frame clones alone and is incomplete. The sample contains about 150,000 clones, about two thirds of which appear only once. Regarding treatment: oral pan-JAK inhibitor, 5-10 mg twice daily. The sample in question was CD4+ T cells sorted from blood, obtained at week 4, from a patient treated with tofacitinib. These receptors were obtained from a human donor with alopecia areata.

There are a few counts of this clone. The chain joins TRBV5-6 to TRBJ2-7; 7 positions agree with TRBD1. The CDR3 has 15 amino acids. Germline trimming cut 4 bases from V and 5 bases from J; bases unmatched to any gene: 12. Looked up from germline, CDR1 is SGHDT and CDR2 is YYEEEE. DNA for the CDR3: TGTGCCAGCAGCCACACAAGGACAGGACACCACGAGCAGTACTTC. Translated: CASSHTRTGHHEQYF.

This clone was detected a few times. The rearrangement links TRBV30 to TRBJ2-1; TRBD2 matches at 8 bases. Germline V gene data show CDR1 as GTSNPN and CDR2 as SVGIG (reference sequence). V was pared by 0 bases and J by 0 bases, with 1 base of the junction left unmatched. The CDR3 extends over 15 amino acids. The CDR3 DNA follows: TGTGCCTGGAGTGTAACTAGCGGCTCCTACAATGAGCAGTTCTTC. As protein: CAWSVTSGSYNEQFF.

The chain recombines TRBV20-1 with TRBJ2-3; 7 bases are shared with TRBD2. This CDR3 has 11 amino acids. CDR1 and CDR2 from the germline V gene are DFQATT and SNEGSKA (reference sequence). J was trimmed by 8 bases and V by 6 bases; bases with no gene match: 5. The CDR3 spells CSARLAVTQYF. DNA for the CDR3: TGCAGTGCCAGACTAGCCGTTACGCAGTATTTT.

Here the CDR3 reads CAWQDSWTEKLFF. The CDR3 coding sequence is TGTGCCTGGCAGGACAGCTGGACTGAAAAACTGTTTTTT. The J gene is TRBJ1-4, the V gene TRBV30; the D gene is possibly TRBD1 (6 bases). CDR3 size: 13 residues. Trimming stripped 5 bases from V and 7 bases from J, with 14 bases between. The germline V gene has CDR1 GTSNPN and CDR2 SVGIG (reference sequence).

This clone was seen a handful of times. The chain combines TRBV5-1 with TRBJ1-3; no definite D call. Germline values: CDR1 SGHRS, CDR2 YFSETQ. This CDR3 is built from 14 residues. V was trimmed by 2 bases and J by 1 base, leaving 7 bases between them. Written as DNA, the CDR3 is TGCGCCAGCAGCTTTGACGGGTCTGGAAACACCATATATTTT. It codes for CASSFDGSGNTIYF. The whole variable domain, remainder taken from reference TRBV5-1 and TRBJ1-3, is KAGVTQTPRYLIKTRGQQVTLSCSPISGHRSVSWYQQTPGQGLQFLFEYFSETQRNKGNFPGRFSGRQFSNSRSEMNVSTLELGDSALYLCASSFDGSGNTIYFGEGSWLTVV.

This clone has just a few counts. V gene TRBV25-1 combines with J gene TRBJ1-1; D gene ambiguous. V dropped 2 bases and J dropped 4 bases, with 5 bases sitting between them. Germline V gene lookup returns CDR1 MGHDK and CDR2 SYGVNS. This CDR3 contains 12 residues. The CDR3 nucleotides read TGTGCCAGCAGTGAACCCGGCACTGAAGCTTTCTTT. Residues: CASSEPGTEAFF.

The chain joins TRBV5-1 to TRBJ2-5; 7 bases agree with TRBD1. Germline V lookup: CDR1 SGHRS, CDR2 YFSETQ. This CDR3 contains 14 residues. V shed 4 bases and J 0 bases; nucleotides not matched to a gene: 3. The CDR3 sequence is CASSTTGYQETQYF. In nucleotides, the CDR3 is TGCGCCAGCAGCACGACAGGGTACCAAGAGACCCAGTACTTC.

The rearrangement joins TRBV5-6 to TRBJ2-4; D is uncertain. CDR1 SGHDT and CDR2 YYEEEE come from the germline V gene. V was shortened by 2 bases and J by 7 bases, with 13 bases between the two germline ends. The CDR3 sequence is 14 residues long. The CDR3 coding sequence is TGTGCCAGCAGCTTATATAGGTCCGGGAACATTCAGTACTTC. Protein sequence: CASSLYRSGNIQYF.

The chain couples TRBV29-1 to TRBJ1-1, with 8 positions matching TRBD1. CDR1 and CDR2 from the germline V gene are SQVTM and ANQGSEA. The V segment lost 7 bases and the J segment 3 bases; nucleotides outside the gene matches: 16. This CDR3 spans 16 amino acids. CDR3 in DNA: TGCAGCGCGACACCCACTCCGTCCAGGGGGCACACTGAAGCTTTCTTT. Its translation is CSATPTPSRGHTEAFF.

Only one count was recorded for this clone. The chain is built from TRBV7-9 and TRBJ2-7; D call uncertain. Trimming took off 2 bases at V and 4 bases at J, with 15 bases between the two ends. This CDR3 has 15 residues. Germline CDR1 SEHNR, CDR2 FQNEAQ (reference sequence). CDR3 sequence reads: CASSLKSGAVYEQYF. The CDR3 DNA is TGTGCCAGCAGCTTAAAGTCAGGTGCTGTATACGAGCAGTACTTC.

The J gene is TRBJ1-1, the V gene TRBV9; TRBD1 agrees at 11 bases. CDR1 SGDLS and CDR2 YYNGEE come from the germline V gene. The V and J ends lost 7 bases and 1 base, in that order; junction bases with no gene match: 3. CDR3 length: 14 residues. The CDR3 spells CASGTGGRNTEAFF. The CDR3 coding sequence is TGTGCCAGCGGGACAGGGGGTAGGAACACTGAAGCTTTCTTT.

The V call is TRBV29-1, the J call TRBJ2-2; TRBD1 matches 9 bases. The CDR3 totals 12 residues. The ends lost 7 bases at V and 5 bases at J; junction bases unmatched: 2. Germline CDR1 SQVTM, CDR2 ANQGSEA. The CDR3 is CSGGTGTGELFF. The CDR3 DNA reads TGCAGCGGCGGGACAGGGACCGGGGAGCTGTTTTTT.

In this sample, this clone turned up a few times. The chain has TRBV29-1 and TRBJ2-5, with a tentative D call TRBD2 (6 bases). V shed 3 bases and J shed 1 base, with 15 bases lying between them. This CDR3 is 15 amino acids long. Germline V lookup: CDR1 SQVTM, CDR2 ANQGSEA. CDR3 in amino acids: CSVEWEVGTQETQYF. The CDR3, as DNA: TGCAGCGTTGAGTGGGAGGTCGGCACCCAAGAGACCCAGTACTTC.

This clone occurred once. V is TRBV29-1 and J is TRBJ1-1; D is possibly TRBD1 (6 bases). The CDR3 spans 13 residues. V was trimmed by 1 base and J by 4 bases, leaving 10 bases between them. Per the germline V gene, CDR1 is SQVTM and CDR2 is ANQGSEA. The DNA of the CDR3 is TGCAGCGTTGAAGCACAGGGCGTCACTGAAGCTTTCTTT. Amino acids: CSVEAQGVTEAFF.

The V gene is TRBV5-1, the J gene TRBJ2-3; D gene unclear. Germline-derived CDR1 and CDR2 are SGHRS and YFSETQ. The V end lost 0 bases, the J end lost 3 bases, and 8 bases lay between the germline ends. The CDR3 totals 14 residues. In DNA, the CDR3 is TGCGCCAGCAGCTTGGGGTCGATTACAGATACGCAGTATTTT. This translates into CASSLGSITDTQYF.

This clone was detected a few times. The rearrangement joins TRBV5-1 to TRBJ2-3, with 7 bases matching TRBD1. CDR1 and CDR2 (germline): SGHRS, YFSETQ. V shed 7 bases and J 2 bases; nucleotides not matched to a gene: 7. This CDR3 has 14 amino acids. In nucleotides, the CDR3 is TGCGCCAGCGGTCCGGGACAGATCACAGATACGCAGTATTTT. It specifies CASGPGQITDTQYF.

The rearrangement joins TRBV7-2 to TRBJ1-2; the D is unclear. The ends were cut back, 5 bases at V and 1 base at J, with 5 bases in the middle. This CDR3 is 12 amino acids long. Per germline, CDR1 SGHTA and CDR2 FQGNSA. CDR3 residues: CASSLYNYGYTF. The CDR3, as DNA: TGTGCCAGCAGCCTTTATAACTATGGCTACACCTTC. Complete variable domain (other parts from reference TRBV7-2 and TRBJ1-2): GAGVSQSPSNKVTEKGKDVELRCDPISGHTALYWYRQSLGQGLEFLIYFQGNSAPDKSGLPSDRFSAERTGGSVSTLTIQRTQQEDSAVYLCASSLYNYGYTFGSGTRLTVV.

The chain carries TRBV30 and TRBJ1-2; TRBD1 agrees at 10 bases. This CDR3 spans 13 amino acids. Germline CDR1 GTSNPN, CDR2 SVGIG (reference sequence). V lost 3 bases to trimming and J lost 5 bases; unmatched junction nucleotides: 3. The CDR3 DNA reads TGTGCCTGGAGGGGACAGGGGCAGTATGGCTACACCTTC. It specifies CAWRGQGQYGYTF.

V and J are TRBV20-1 and TRBJ2-5, with D perhaps TRBD2 (5 bases). The CDR3 length is 10 residues. Between the trimmed V and J ends, which lost 0 bases and 11 bases, there was a span of 7 bases. Germline values: CDR1 DFQATT, CDR2 SNEGSKA (reference sequence). This chain's CDR3 is CSARDGGQYF. CDR3 sequence (DNA): TGCAGTGCTAGAGATGGCGGGCAGTACTTC.

This chain uses TRBV30 with TRBJ1-5; 7 nucleotides match TRBD1. The CDR3 runs to 12 residues. Germline V CDR1 and CDR2: GTSNPN, SVGIG (reference sequence). V was pared by 2 bases and J by 12 bases, with 7 bases of the junction left unmatched. The CDR3 sequence: CAWSPTGDLQHF. DNA for the CDR3: TGTGCCTGGAGTCCAACAGGGGACCTCCAGCATTTT.

This clone appeared a few times. CDR3 amino acids: CASKWQRNYGYTF. The CDR3 DNA sequence: TGTGCCAGCAAGTGGCAACGTAACTATGGCTACACCTTC. The chain is built from TRBV6-1 and TRBJ1-2; no definite D call. Germline V gene sequence: CDR1 MNHNS, CDR2 SASEGT. V lost 7 bases to trimming and J lost 1 base, with 10 bases between them. This CDR3 is built from 13 residues.

This clone occurred a few times. This chain uses TRBV30 with TRBJ2-2, with TRBD2 identical over 9 bases. V gave up 3 bases and J gave up 4 bases; unmatched junction bases: 6. Germline V gene lookup returns CDR1 GTSNPN and CDR2 SVGIG (reference sequence). This CDR3 spans 15 amino acids. This CDR3 is CAWRTWRGGTGELFF. DNA of the CDR3: TGTGCCTGGAGGACCTGGCGGGGGGGCACCGGGGAGCTGTTTTTT. Based on the CDR3 plus reference TRBV30 and TRBJ2-2, the full variable domain is SQTIHQWPATLVQPVGSPLSLECTVEGTSNPNLYWYRQAAGRGLQLLFYSVGIGQISSEVPQNLSASRPQDRQFILSSKKLLLSDSGFYLCAWRTWRGGTGELFFGEGSRLTVL.

This chain connects TRBV11-2 to TRBJ1-4, with D possibly TRBD1 on 6 matching bases. Trimming took 6 bases from V and 8 from J, leaving 13 bases between them. Germline V gives CDR1 SGHAT, CDR2 FQNNGV. The CDR3 sequence is 13 residues long. CDR3 DNA: TGTGCCAGCAGTTACAGGGAAGGCGAAAAACTGTTTTTT. It yields the protein CASSYREGEKLFF.

V is TRBV5-4 and J is TRBJ1-2; D is unresolved. V was cut by 4 bases and J by 1 base, with 14 bases left in between. Germline V gives CDR1 SGHNT, CDR2 YYREEE (reference sequence). The CDR3 runs to 15 residues. This chain's CDR3 is CASSPMGGGNYGYTF. The CDR3, as DNA: TGTGCCAGCAGCCCCATGGGTGGAGGTAACTATGGCTACACCTTC.

This chain links TRBV29-1 with TRBJ2-5; D possibly matches TRBD1 or TRBD2 (5 bases each). The CDR3 sequence is 13 residues long. The germline V gene encodes CDR1 SQVTM and CDR2 ANQGSEA. The V and J ends lost 5 bases and 2 bases respectively, with 12 bases between them. As DNA, the CDR3 is TGCAGCGTTCGGGACGGAGGTCAAGAGACCCAGTACTTC. Protein: CSVRDGGQETQYF.

The table lists this clone with a few counts. This chain uses TRBV13 with TRBJ2-2; unclear D gene. V lost 1 base and J 5 bases, leaving 8 bases between the germline ends. This CDR3 region has 14 residues. Germline V lookup: CDR1 PRHDT, CDR2 FYEKMQ (reference sequence). CDR3 coding DNA: TGTGCCAGCAGCTTAGTTGCCAGTACCGGGGAGCTGTTTTTT. It is translated as CASSLVASTGELFF.

The chain is built from TRBV29-1 and TRBJ2-3; D perhaps matches TRBD2 (6 bases). CDR1 SQVTM and CDR2 ANQGSEA come from the germline V gene. The CDR3 sequence is 14 residues long. Deletions cut 4 bases from V and 4 bases from J, with 15 bases between. CDR3 sequence: CSVAGDEGPDTQYF. CDR3 in DNA: TGCAGCGTTGCGGGGGATGAAGGCCCAGATACGCAGTATTTT.

The chain has TRBV15 and TRBJ1-5; 8 nucleotides line up with TRBD1. This CDR3 has 13 residues. J lost 7 bases, V lost 4 bases, and 3 bases had no gene match. In germline, CDR1 is LNHNV, CDR2 YYDKDF (reference sequence). CDR3 nucleotides: TGTGCCACCAGCACAGGGGGCGGCCAGCCCCAGCATTTT. Translation: CATSTGGGQPQHF.